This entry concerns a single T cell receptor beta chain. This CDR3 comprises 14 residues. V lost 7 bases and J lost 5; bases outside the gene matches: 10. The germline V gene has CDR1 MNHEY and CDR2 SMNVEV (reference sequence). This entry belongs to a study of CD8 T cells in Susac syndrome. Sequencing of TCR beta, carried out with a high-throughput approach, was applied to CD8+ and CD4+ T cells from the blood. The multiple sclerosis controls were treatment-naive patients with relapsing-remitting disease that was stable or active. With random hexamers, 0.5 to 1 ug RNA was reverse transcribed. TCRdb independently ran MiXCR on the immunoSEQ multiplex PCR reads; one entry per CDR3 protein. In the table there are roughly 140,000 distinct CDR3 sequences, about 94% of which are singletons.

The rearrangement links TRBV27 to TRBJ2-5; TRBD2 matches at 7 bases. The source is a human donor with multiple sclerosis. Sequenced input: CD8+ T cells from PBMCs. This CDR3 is CASTADGRAETQYF. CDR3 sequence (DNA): TGTGCCAGCACAGCAGATGGGAGGGCCGAGACCCAGTACTTC.